This is a list of T cell receptor beta chains from one sample in a study of blood T cell repertoires in COVID-19. Here immunoSEQ multiplex PCR was the method, and the copy in TCRdb shows in-frame clones only, minus some. This sample yields some 170,000 clones, of which 75% to 90% are seen a single time; 6.5% to 10% belongs to the top ten. The source material was peripheral blood. These receptors were taken from a woman aged 55-70 years with acute or convalescent COVID-19. The CDR3 runs from the conserved cysteine through the conserved F or W.

V gene: TRBV28; J gene: TRBJ1-2; CDR3 protein: CASSVTGGGYTF
V gene: TRBV4-2; J gene: TRBJ1-2; CDR3 protein: CASSQDRTGGTYGYTF
V gene: TRBV7-8; J gene: TRBJ1-5; CDR3 protein: CASSLAGRQGPRQPQHF
V gene: TRBV4-1; J gene: TRBJ2-3; CDR3 protein: CASSEGGLAGGYDTQYF
V gene: TRBV4-2; J gene: TRBJ2-1; CDR3 protein: CASSQGLAGGNEQFF
V gene: TRBV5-6; J gene: TRBJ1-1; CDR3 protein: CASRRLRNTEAFF
V gene: TRBV5-1; J gene: TRBJ1-1; CDR3 protein: CASSWNRADTEAFF
V gene: TRBV28; J gene: TRBJ1-5; CDR3 protein: CASSSGNQPQHF
V gene: TRBV5-4; J gene: TRBJ2-1; CDR3 protein: CASTNSGGLGGNNEQFF
V gene: TRBV6-1; J gene: TRBJ1-1; CDR3 protein: CASSEAPIGQGHTEAFF
V gene: TRBV5-1; J gene: TRBJ2-7; CDR3 protein: CASSLFPGQGREQYF
V gene: TRBV12-3/TRBV12-4; J gene: TRBJ1-2; CDR3 protein: CASSRQGDYGYTF
V gene: TRBV5-1; J gene: TRBJ2-1; CDR3 protein: CASSLEPGRSYNEQFF
V gene: TRBV7-3; J gene: TRBJ2-1; CDR3 protein: CASSLSGVTNEQFF
V gene: TRBV3-1/TRBV3-2; J gene: TRBJ1-1; CDR3 protein: CASSQVGGSEAFF
V gene: TRBV24-1; J gene: TRBJ2-1; CDR3 protein: CATSDPTSGDYNEQFF
V gene: TRBV4-1; J gene: TRBJ1-3; CDR3 protein: CASSLRAGQAGNTIYF
V gene: TRBV9; J gene: TRBJ2-7; CDR3 protein: CASSPRTGEYEQYF
V gene: TRBV11-2; J gene: TRBJ1-6; CDR3 protein: CASSPTTGNSPLHF
V gene: TRBV28; J gene: TRBJ2-4; CDR3 protein: CASRASGRPNIQYF
V gene: TRBV29-1; J gene: TRBJ2-1; CDR3 protein: CSACLGLAGGRGWNEQFF
V gene: TRBV29-1; J gene: TRBJ2-1; CDR3 protein: CSVATSGIGNEQFF
V gene: TRBV7-9; J gene: TRBJ2-3; CDR3 protein: CASRQGPGRGATDTQYF
V gene: TRBV6-6; J gene: TRBJ1-6; CDR3 protein: CASSAAYRESPLHF
V gene: TRBV30; J gene: TRBJ1-5; CDR3 protein: CAWSVGGRAQHF
V gene: TRBV4-1; J gene: TRBJ1-1; CDR3 protein: CASSSPTGFFTEAFF
V gene: TRBV5-1; J gene: TRBJ2-6; CDR3 protein: CASRSAGLAGGRGANVLTF
V gene: TRBV2; J gene: TRBJ1-1; CDR3 protein: CASSDGGREDTEAFF
V gene: TRBV4-2; J gene: TRBJ2-7; CDR3 protein: CASSPDSGIRGEQYF
V gene: TRBV19; J gene: TRBJ1-5; CDR3 protein: CASSGLNQPQHF
V gene: TRBV28; J gene: TRBJ2-7; CDR3 protein: CASSLYRGPTYEQYF
V gene: TRBV18; J gene: TRBJ1-2; CDR3 protein: CASSPRETNYGYTF
V gene: TRBV6-5; J gene: TRBJ1-5; CDR3 protein: CASSSRGDSSNQPQHF
V gene: TRBV12-3/TRBV12-4; J gene: TRBJ2-1; CDR3 protein: CASSYMSRNEQFF
V gene: TRBV5-5; J gene: TRBJ1-1; CDR3 protein: CASSLSSGLGTEAFF
V gene: TRBV11-2; J gene: TRBJ2-1; CDR3 protein: CASSLRTGGRNEQFF
V gene: TRBV10-1; J gene: TRBJ2-1; CDR3 protein: CASSEWGLAGVSEQFF
V gene: TRBV6-4; J gene: TRBJ1-2; CDR3 protein: CASSKTGEGYGYTF
V gene: TRBV19; J gene: TRBJ1-6; CDR3 protein: CASSMSGDSPLHF
V gene: TRBV5-5; J gene: TRBJ1-1; CDR3 protein: CASSAQGLHTEAFF
V gene: TRBV14; J gene: TRBJ1-2; CDR3 protein: CASSQRPGHYGYTF
V gene: TRBV9; J gene: TRBJ1-1; CDR3 protein: CASSVGLGNTEAFF